Listed here are 15 T cell receptor beta chains from one sample, sequenced in a study of Ad26.COV2.S vaccination and SARS-CoV-2 variants. TCRdb keeps only in-frame clones here, not all; method: immunoSEQ multiplex PCR. The data show 430,000 or so clones, approximately 89% seen once. As to treatment: around 19 received Ad26.COV2.S at low or high dose, single or two shots; several received placebo; per-sample allocation not given. The samples were gathered on day 63 after the first injection of vaccine or placebo. Source: peripheral blood, taken in a trial of Ad26.COV2.S vaccine versus placebo. These receptors were obtained from a person aged 18-60 years who received the Ad26.COV2.S COVID-19 vaccine or a placebo.

The chain joins TRBV4-3 to TRBJ1-2; D is undetermined. CDR1 is LGHNA, CDR2 YSLEER, per germline. The CDR3 extends over 14 amino acids. V lost 1 base and J lost 0, with 6 bases in between. CDR3 sequence (DNA): TGCGCCAGCAGCCAAGGTTGGACTAACTATGGCTACACCTTC. Translation: CASSQGWTNYGYTF.

The rearrangement links TRBV6-2 or TRBV6-3 to TRBJ2-2; TRBD2 matches 12 bases. This CDR3 region has 12 residues. V dropped 5 bases and J dropped 13; count of bases not matched to a gene: 2. CDR1 and CDR2 (germline): MNHEY, SVGEGT. This chain's CDR3 is CASSKLAGGLFF. The CDR3 DNA is TGTGCCAGCAGTAAACTAGCGGGAGGGCTGTTTTTT.

This rearrangement joins TRBV7-9 to TRBJ2-1; D is unclear. Trimming shortened V by 0 bases and J by 13 bases, and 7 bases separated the two germline ends. CDR1 and CDR2 (germline): SEHNR, FQNEAQ (reference sequence). The CDR3 has 11 residues. In DNA form, the CDR3 reads TGTGCCAGCAGCTTAGCCCAACTCCAGTTCTTC. As protein: CASSLAQLQFF.

This clone was picked up one time. Other DNA sequences from this sample encode an identical CDR3 as well. The V call is TRBV20-1, the J call TRBJ2-5, with D maybe TRBD2 (5 bases). CDR1 and CDR2 from the germline V gene are DFQATT and SNEGSKA (reference sequence). This CDR3 contains 11 residues. V was trimmed by 3 bases and J by 3 bases, leaving 5 bases between them. The CDR3 DNA follows: TGCAGTGCTAGGCGGGAAGAGACCCAGTACTTC. Its translation is CSARREETQYF.

The rearrangement links TRBV2 to TRBJ1-2; no clear D. Germline V gene sequence: CDR1 SNHLY, CDR2 FYNNEI. The CDR3 loop spans 10 amino acids. V lost 6 bases and J 10 bases, leaving 9 bases between the germline ends. For the CDR3, the DNA is TGTGCCAGCAGGACCCGGGACTACACCTTC. Translating it yields CASRTRDYTF.

Regarding this clone: This sample also contains other DNA sequences that code for the same CDR3. The CDR3 DNA follows: TGTGCCAGCAGCTTAGGGGGGCGAGGAACTGAAGCTTTCTTT. It translates to CASSLGGRGTEAFF. This chain links TRBV7-8 with TRBJ1-1; D may be TRBD1 (6 bases). CDR1 is SGHVS and CDR2 is FQNEAQ in the germline V gene. V lost 1 base, J lost 5 bases, and 11 bases lay in between. The CDR3 length is 14 residues.

CDR3 coding DNA: TGTGCCAGCAGCCAAATCGACAGGAACTATGGCTACACCTTC. This sequence encodes CASSQIDRNYGYTF. The chain joins TRBV4-2 to TRBJ1-2, with D perhaps matching TRBD1 (6 bases). In germline, CDR1 is LGHNA, CDR2 YNFKEQ. This CDR3 spans 14 amino acids. V lost 2 bases to trimming and J lost 2 bases, with 9 bases between them.

The chain links TRBV2 to TRBJ1-5; perhaps TRBD1 as D (6 bases). The CDR3 length is 14 residues. The V and J ends lost 4 bases and 6 bases respectively, with 13 bases between them. In germline, CDR1 is SNHLY, CDR2 FYNNEI. The CDR3 DNA reads as TGTGCCAGCAGTGTCACAGGGTGGGCTCAGCCCCAGCATTTT. This encodes CASSVTGWAQPQHF.

The chain combines TRBV24-1 with TRBJ2-2, with unresolved D. The CDR3 length is 14 residues. Per the germline V gene, CDR1 is KGHDR and CDR2 is SFDVKD. V lost 2 bases and J lost 15, with 18 bases in between. The DNA of the CDR3 is TGTGCCACCAGTGATTCACAACTGGTTGGTTCGGTGTTTTTT. Its protein is CATSDSQLVGSVFF.

The V and J genes are TRBV5-1 and TRBJ1-6; possible D gene TRBD1, 6 bases. With 3 bases removed from V and 2 bases from J, the gap between germline ends came to 9 bases. The CDR3 is 15 amino acids. Germline CDR1 is SGHRS and CDR2 is YFSETQ. The CDR3 nucleotides read TGCGCCAGCAGCTCCTGGACAGCCTATAATTCACCCCTCCACTTT. Amino acids: CASSSWTAYNSPLHF.

This clone was counted a single time. CDR3 residues: CATSDGGRGSNQPQHF. Written as DNA, the CDR3 is TGTGCCACCAGTGACGGGGGTAGGGGTAGCAATCAGCCCCAGCATTTT. The chain couples TRBV24-1 to TRBJ1-5; D is possibly TRBD1 (5 bases). Germline V lookup: CDR1 KGHDR, CDR2 SFDVKD. The CDR3 sequence is 16 residues long. Between the trimmed V and J ends, which lost 4 bases and 0 bases, there was a span of 12 bases.

J is TRBJ2-1 and V is TRBV12-5; D unclear. Germline values: CDR1 LGHNT, CDR2 FRNRAP. The CDR3 has 12 residues. The V end was cut by 2 bases, the J end by 5 bases, with 4 bases between. CDR3 DNA: TGTGCTAGTGGTTTGTGGGACAATGAGCAGTTCTTC. Protein: CASGLWDNEQFF.

This clone was detected once. The CDR3 is CASSEDSDTQYF. The CDR3 bases are TGTGCCAGCAGTGAAGACTCAGATACGCAGTATTTT. The gene calls are TRBV6-1 and TRBJ2-3, with D unresolved. The germline CDR1 and CDR2 sequences are MNHNS and SASEGT. Trimming took 1 base from V and 4 from J, leaving 3 bases between them. The CDR3 length is 12 residues.

This chain links TRBV2 with TRBJ1-2; TRBD1 might be the D (5 bases). The CDR3 consists of 10 residues. Germline values: CDR1 SNHLY, CDR2 FYNNEI. Trimming took 5 bases from V and 13 from J, leaving 11 bases between them. CDR3 in amino acids: CASSWGRVTF. Here the CDR3 DNA reads TGTGCCAGCAGTTGGGGCCGCGTCACCTTC.

A single count supports this clone. This chain links TRBV2 with TRBJ2-2; 7 nucleotides line up with TRBD1. J was trimmed by 5 bases and V by 10 bases; bases with no gene match: 4. The germline V gene has CDR1 SNHLY and CDR2 FYNNEI. The CDR3 sequence is 12 residues long. CDR3 loop: CAKNRGTGELFF. Here the CDR3 DNA reads TGTGCCAAGAACAGGGGAACCGGGGAGCTGTTTTTT. The whole variable domain, remainder taken from reference TRBV2 and TRBJ2-2, is EPEVTQTPSHQVTQMGQEVILRCVPISNHLYFYWYRQILGQKVEFLVSFYNNEISEKSEIFDDQFSVERPDGSNFTLKIRSTKLEDSAMYFCAKNRGTGELFFGEGSRLTVL.